This T cell receptor beta chain was recorded in a study of human T cells and chemical hapten exposure. Looking at the study overall: Recorded diagnoses among the mostly female patients were alopecia areata, totalis or universalis. Study conclusions and caveats: It was expanded TCRs that formed significantly more large CDR3 similarity clusters than controls did.

Points on this clonotype: The antigen is undetermined.

Noted time point: patch test 1, 2 weeks after DPC sensitization. Regarding treatment: therapeutic diphenylcyclopropenone sensitization with weekly scalp DPC. The donor pool consisted of alopecia patients aged 18 to 70 years, considered suitable for DPC. Original processing notes: A per-sample median of approximately 100,000 TCRs was observed, with a range of roughly 20,000 to 690,600. MiXCR, run by TCRdb on the RACE reads, gives a single entry per CDR3 protein. The V and J calls were not made by the authors but by TCRdb's processing. The table includes about 340,000 distinct CDR3 sequences, about 7% detected once. The CDR3 is 14 amino acids. Trimming cost V 5 bases and J 5 bases, with 15 bases left between them. CDR1 SEHNR and CDR2 FQNEAQ come from the germline V gene (reference sequence).

The receptor comes from a woman between 18 and 30 years old with alopecia areata. Some clones in this sample may be carry-over from other donors' samples. The V gene is TRBV7-9, the J gene TRBJ1-2, with a possible D match to TRBD1 (5 bases). The sequenced sample was whole blood, obtained in connection with sensitization to the hapten diphenylcyclopropenone (DPC). The CDR3 DNA reads as TGTGCCAGCAGCGTGGGCGCCAGGGATTATGGCTACACCTTC. Protein product: CASSVGARDYGYTF.